This T cell receptor (beta chain) originates from a study of T-cell reconstitution after alpha-beta-depleted transplantation in children. Study conclusions and caveats: Most T-cell counts and diversity one year after the transplant came from T cells that were newly produced. From surviving recipient T cells and thymic progenitors came the high day-60 TCRbeta diversity observed in some patients. About two months after transplant, alpha-beta T cells reportedly came from several hundred expanded graft clones.

Molecular barcoding with unique molecular identifiers was used for the TCRbeta library. Each CDR3 protein is one row after TCRdb ran MiXCR on the PCR reads. The table has 330,000 or so distinct CDR3 sequences, 6% to 10% seen once. About this clonotype: Its antigen is not known.

In germline, CDR1 is SGHRS, CDR2 YFSETQ. Between the trimmed V and J ends, which lost 3 bases and 1 base, there was a span of 14 bases. CDR3 length equals 16 residues. Sequenced here: peripheral blood, sampled 360 days after TCRalphabeta/CD19-depleted stem cell transplant. V and J are TRBV5-1 and TRBJ1-3, with unresolved D. The source of this sequence is a female patient younger than 10 who had a stem cell transplant for Fanconi anemia, so the T cells may come from the graft donor. Here the CDR3 DNA reads TGCGCCAGCAGCTCGCTTGGAGGATTTTCTGGAAACACCATATATTTT. Amino acids: CASSSLGGFSGNTIYF.